This T cell receptor (beta chain) was sequenced during a study of OX40 agonist ivuxolimab in advanced cancers. Study results and caveats: In the 0.1 to 3.0 mg/kg range, CD4+ and CD8+ blood T cells had expanded clonally by week 6.

As concerns this clone: Its specificity is not known.

Produced via immunoSEQ multiplex PCR; TCRdb's table is partial and in-frame only. The sample holds under 85,000 clones, over 70% seen once. The CDR3 length is 15 residues. Trimming shortened V by 0 bases and J by 0 bases, and 6 bases separated the two germline ends. In germline, CDR1 is SGHDN, CDR2 FVKESK. The chain joins TRBV14 to TRBJ1-3; D not resolved. Sequenced material: CD4+ or CD8+ T cells sorted from blood, taken in a trial of the OX40 agonist ivuxolimab. This clonotype originated in an adult with an advanced solid tumor such as melanoma, head and neck, liver or kidney cancer. CDR3 residues: CASSQDIVSGNTIYF. The CDR3 DNA is TGTGCCAGCAGCCAAGATATCGTCTCTGGAAACACCATATATTTT.